A selection of T cell receptor beta chains follows, all from one sample in a study of blood T cells in healthy people across ages. TCRdb passed the 5' RACE reads through MiXCR, listing each CDR3 protein once. The table shows about 970,000 distinct CDR3 sequences, with roughly 51% occurring only once. Sequenced material: blood. Receptor source: a woman in her fifties or sixties in good health. Both conserved end residues are part of each CDR3. The D gene is left open where the match is weak. The listing skips clone size in some rows; elsewhere it reads once, few, many or a size class.

TRBJ2-6 | few | TRBV7-9 | . | TGTGCCAGCAGACTTAAGGGCTCTGGGGCCAACGTCCTGACTTTC | CASRLKGSGANVLTF
TRBJ1-2 | . | TRBV12-3/TRBV12-4 | TRBD1 | TGTGCCAGCAGTGGACAGGGGGGACTCGATGGCTACACCTTC | CASSGQGGLDGYTF
TRBJ2-4 | . | TRBV28 | TRBD1 | TGTGCCAGCAGTTTAGACAGGGTTCCCCCTGGCATTCAGTACTTC | CASSLDRVPPGIQYF
TRBJ2-3 | . | TRBV4-2 | TRBD1 | TGTGCCAGCAACTCAGGGGGCGGATACACAGATACGCAGTATTTT | CASNSGGGYTDTQYF
TRBJ1-5 | once | TRBV7-9 | . | TGTGCCAGCAGCTTAGCTGAAACAGCCCTTGGGAATCAGCCCCAGCATTTT | CASSLAETALGNQPQHF
TRBJ2-7 | . | TRBV6-5 | . | TGTGCCAGCAGTTACTTAGGAGGGATCGAGCAGTACTTC | CASSYLGGIEQYF
TRBJ1-2 | . | TRBV20-1 | . | TGCAGTGCTAGATTTCAGGACTCGGGCTATGGCTACACCTTC | CSARFQDSGYGYTF
TRBJ1-1 | . | TRBV28 | . | TGTGCCAGCAGTTTGCCAGGTTTCGGCACTGAAGCTTTCTTT | CASSLPGFGTEAFF
TRBJ2-7 | . | TRBV20-1 | . | TGCAGTGTAGTCGGGCGAGGCGGCAATGAGCAGTACTTC | CSVVGRGGNEQYF
TRBJ2-7 | few | TRBV6-5 | . | TGTGCCAGCAGTTACTCGAGATCGACTGGTGGTTCCTACGAGCAGTACTTC | CASSYSRSTGGSYEQYF
TRBJ1-2 | once | TRBV7-2 | . | TGTGCCAGCAGCTTAACCTCTATGGCCCACACCTTC | CASSLTSMAHTF
TRBJ2-3 | . | TRBV2 | . | TGTGCCAGCAGTGGTCTAGCGTCCTCCCTCACAGATACGCAGTATTTT | CASSGLASSLTDTQYF
TRBJ2-6 | . | TRBV4-1 | . | TGCGCCAGCAGCCAAGCTCATCAGGGATCTGGGGCCAACGTCCTGACTTTC | CASSQAHQGSGANVLTF
TRBJ2-4 | . | TRBV18 | TRBD2 | TGTGCCAGCTCACCGGGACTAGATCGGGAGCAGTACTTC | CASSPGLDREQYF
TRBJ1-6 | . | TRBV28 | . | TGTGCCAGCCGACAGGAGGGTTCACCCCTCCACTTT | CASRQEGSPLHF
TRBJ2-3 | . | TRBV20-1 | TRBD2 | TGCAGTGTCGGGGCCCTAGCGGGAGTGACAGATACGCAGTATTTT | CSVGALAGVTDTQYF
TRBJ1-2 | few | TRBV3-1 | . | TGTGCCAGCAGCCAAGCAACAGGGTCGGCCACCTTC | CASSQATGSATF
TRBJ1-1 | . | TRBV13 | . | TGTGCCAGCAGCTTAGGTTCCAGGGGAGCCACTGAAGCTTTCTTT | CASSLGSRGATEAFF
TRBJ1-5 | . | TRBV28 | TRBD1 | TGTGCCAGCTCCCCCGGGACAGTACGACAGCCCCAGCATTTT | CASSPGTVRQPQHF
TRBJ2-5 | . | TRBV6-5 | TRBD1 | TGTGCCGGCAGTATTCGACTTCCGGGACAGGGGGCGGTGGAACAAGAGACCCAGTACTTC | CAGSIRLPGQGAVEQETQYF
TRBJ2-3 | few | TRBV7-8 | TRBD2 | TGTGCCAGCAGTTCACTGACTAGCGGGCCTACAGATACGCAGTATTTT | CASSSLTSGPTDTQYF
TRBJ2-7 | . | TRBV15 | TRBD2 | TGTGCCACCAGCAGAGTACTAGCGGGGGCCTACGAGCAGTACTTC | CATSRVLAGAYEQYF
TRBJ1-2 | few | TRBV2 | . | TGTGCCAGTACTCTCAAGGCGGCAGCGTATGGCTACACCTTC | CASTLKAAAYGYTF
TRBJ2-7 | . | TRBV7-8 | . | TGTGCCAGCAGCCGCCAGACAGCCCTACCCTACGAGCAGTACTTC | CASSRQTALPYEQYF
TRBJ2-1 | . | TRBV20-1 | TRBD2 | TGCAGTGCTAGAAGGGGACTAGGTATCATTGAGCAGTTCTTC | CSARRGLGIIEQFF
TRBJ2-7 | once | TRBV7-9 | TRBD2 | TGTGCCAGCGGCACATCTAGCGGGATTGCCTACGAGCAGTACTTC | CASGTSSGIAYEQYF
TRBJ2-7 | few | TRBV12-3/TRBV12-4 | . | TGTGCCAGCAGCAGTCCTTGGGCGACTTCGTTCGGGGGTATTAGCCACGAGCAGTACTTC | CASSSPWATSFGGISHEQYF